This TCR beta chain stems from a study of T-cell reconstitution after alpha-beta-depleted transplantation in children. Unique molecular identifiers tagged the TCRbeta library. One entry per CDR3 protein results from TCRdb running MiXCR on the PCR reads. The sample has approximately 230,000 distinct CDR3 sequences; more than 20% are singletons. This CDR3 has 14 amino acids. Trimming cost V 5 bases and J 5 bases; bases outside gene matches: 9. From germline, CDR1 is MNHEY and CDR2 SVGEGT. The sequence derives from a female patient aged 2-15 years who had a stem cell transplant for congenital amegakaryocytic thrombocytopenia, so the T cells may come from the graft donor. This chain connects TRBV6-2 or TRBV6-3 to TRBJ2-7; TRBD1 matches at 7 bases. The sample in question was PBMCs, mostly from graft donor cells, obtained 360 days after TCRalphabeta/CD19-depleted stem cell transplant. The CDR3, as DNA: TGTGCCAGCAGTCCCGACAGGGTTAGCGACGAGCAGTACTTC. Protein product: CASSPDRVSDEQYF.